This passage covers 2 T cell receptor beta chains from one sample sequenced in a study of blood T cell repertoires in COVID-19. The table came from immunoSEQ multiplex PCR; TCRdb's copy has only in-frame clones and leaves some out. This sample yields under 250,000 clones, of which more than 70% are seen a single time; around 6% belongs to the top ten. The sequenced material came from peripheral blood. Receptors were obtained from a woman older than 75 with COVID-19, enrolled during active disease.

CDR3: CASSLKGPGTTDTQYF. The CDR3 DNA sequence: TGTGCCAGCAGCCTAAAGGGTCCAGGGACTACAGATACGCAGTATTTT. The chain has TRBV3-1 (or the pseudogene TRBV3-2) and TRBJ2-3; the D gene is possibly TRBD2 (6 bases). The V gene's germline CDR1 is LGHDT and CDR2 YNNKEL (reference sequence). The CDR3 contains 16 residues. The V end was cut by 4 bases, the J end by 3 bases, with 17 bases between.

The rearrangement uses TRBV27 and TRBJ1-5; 7 nucleotides line up with TRBD1. The CDR3 consists of 15 residues. Trimming cost V 5 bases and J 6 bases; bases outside gene matches: 10. Germline loops: CDR1 MNHEY, CDR2 SMNVEV (reference sequence). CDR3: CASSPLDRLGQPQHF. The CDR3 coding sequence is TGTGCCAGCAGTCCACTGGACAGGCTGGGTCAGCCCCAGCATTTT.